A selection of T cell receptor beta chains follows, all from one sample in a study of cytomegalovirus exposure and HLA in healthy donors. Data came from immunoSEQ multiplex PCR; TCRdb stores just in-frame clones and leaves some out. This table holds a few hundred thousand clones, roughly 84% found once. Sequencing input: PBMCs. Receptors originate from a woman aged 30 to 39 in good health and CMV-seropositive. CDR3s include the opening cysteine and the closing phenylalanine or tryptophan. The order of the fields is D gene, V gene, clone size, J gene, CDR3 protein, CDR3 DNA. A D gene is named only where the DNA matches it firmly. Expanded clones get a size class; other rows say once, few or many, or leave the size out.

.	TRBV4-1	.	TRBJ2-2	CASSLSKRNTGELFF	TGCGCCAGCAGCCTCTCAAAGCGGAACACCGGGGAGCTGTTTTTT
.	TRBV15	few	TRBJ2-7	CATSYGGASPYEQYF	TGTGCCACCAGCTATGGAGGGGCCTCCCCCTACGAGCAGTACTTC
TRBD2	TRBV11-2	.	TRBJ2-3	CASSFKPAGGRTDTQYF	TGTGCCAGCAGCTTTAAGCCAGCGGGAGGGCGCACAGATACGCAGTATTTT
TRBD2	TRBV28	.	TRBJ2-1	CASSSPGLADHNEQFF	TGTGCCAGCAGTTCACCGGGACTAGCGGACCACAATGAGCAGTTCTTC
.	TRBV7-3	.	TRBJ2-3	CASSLKGDTDTQYF	TGTGCCAGCAGCTTAAAGGGGGACACAGATACGCAGTATTTT
.	TRBV5-6	.	TRBJ1-1	CASSSTPRNTEAFF	TGTGCCAGCAGCAGTACTCCAAGGAACACTGAAGCTTTCTTT
.	TRBV29-1	once	TRBJ1-1	CSSLRGGTEAFF	TGCAGCAGTCTAAGGGGGGGCACTGAAGCTTTCTTT
.	TRBV4-1	.	TRBJ1-5	CASSQEDSLDNRPQHF	TGCGCCAGCAGCCAAGAGGACAGTCTCGACAATCGGCCCCAGCATTTT
.	TRBV4-1	.	TRBJ1-2	CASSQTGTTNYGYTF	TGCGCCAGCAGCCAAACAGGCACCACTAACTATGGCTACACCTTC
.	TRBV7-8	.	TRBJ1-5	CASSLGTGYQPQHF	TGTGCCAGCAGCTTAGGTACGGGTTATCAGCCCCAGCATTTT
TRBD2	TRBV4-1	.	TRBJ2-1	CASSQESGSGREQFF	TGCGCCAGCAGCCAAGAGAGCGGGAGTGGGCGGGAGCAGTTCTTC
TRBD1	TRBV18	.	TRBJ2-4	CASSPGQGLAKNIQYF	TGTGCCAGCTCACCGGGACAGGGGCTAGCCAAAAACATTCAGTACTTC
.	TRBV7-6	.	TRBJ1-3	CASSLIGEGLGNTIYF	TGTGCCAGCAGCTTAATAGGGGAGGGACTTGGAAACACCATATATTTT
.	TRBV14	.	TRBJ2-7	CASSLYEQYF	TGTGCCAGCAGCCTTTACGAGCAGTACTTC
.	TRBV30	.	TRBJ2-7	CAWSEGSDVHF	TGTGCCTGGAGTGAAGGTTCGGACGTCCACTTC
.	TRBV2	.	TRBJ1-3	CASSAQGSGNTIYF	TGTGCCAGCAGTGCACAGGGATCCGGAAACACCATATATTTT
TRBD2	TRBV6-6	.	TRBJ2-7	CASKIGGSSYEQYF	TGTGCCAGCAAGATCGGGGGGAGCTCCTACGAGCAGTACTTC
TRBD1	TRBV5-1	.	TRBJ1-4	CASSSGTGWFSEKLFF	TGCGCCAGCAGCTCCGGGACAGGGTGGTTTAGTGAAAAACTGTTTTTT
TRBD2	TRBV25-1	few	TRBJ2-7	CASSDTTSGGYEQYF	TGTGCCAGCAGTGATACGACTAGCGGGGGCTACGAGCAGTACTTC
TRBD1	TRBV28	.	TRBJ1-1	CASTSRGAMNTEAFF	TGTGCCAGCACCTCCAGGGGGGCCATGAACACTGAAGCTTTCTTT
TRBD2	TRBV6-1	.	TRBJ2-7	CASSESSGRSEQYF	TGTGCCAGCAGTGAATCTAGCGGGAGATCCGAGCAGTACTTC
.	TRBV18	.	TRBJ1-5	CASSTGGPSNQPQHF	TGTGCCAGCTCAACGGGGGGGCCTAGCAATCAGCCCCAGCATTTT
TRBD2	TRBV6-5	.	TRBJ2-7	CASTGTSGTSYEQYF	TGTGCCAGCACCGGGACTAGCGGAACCTCCTACGAGCAGTACTTC
.	TRBV2	few	TRBJ2-6	CASRVSGTGANVLTF	TGTGCCAGCAGAGTATCCGGGACCGGGGCCAACGTCCTGACTTTC